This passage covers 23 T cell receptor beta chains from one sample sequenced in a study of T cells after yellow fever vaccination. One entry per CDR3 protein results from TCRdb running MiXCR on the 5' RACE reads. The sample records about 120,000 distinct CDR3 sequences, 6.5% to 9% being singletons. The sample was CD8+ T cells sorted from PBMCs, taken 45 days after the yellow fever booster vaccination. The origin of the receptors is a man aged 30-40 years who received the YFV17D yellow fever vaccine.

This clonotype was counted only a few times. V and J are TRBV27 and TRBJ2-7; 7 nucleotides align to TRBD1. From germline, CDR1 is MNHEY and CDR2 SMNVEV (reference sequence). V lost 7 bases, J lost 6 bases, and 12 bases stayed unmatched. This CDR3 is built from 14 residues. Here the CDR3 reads CASTPDRVGCEQYF. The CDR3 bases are TGTGCCAGCACCCCAGACAGGGTTGGCTGCGAGCAGTACTTC.

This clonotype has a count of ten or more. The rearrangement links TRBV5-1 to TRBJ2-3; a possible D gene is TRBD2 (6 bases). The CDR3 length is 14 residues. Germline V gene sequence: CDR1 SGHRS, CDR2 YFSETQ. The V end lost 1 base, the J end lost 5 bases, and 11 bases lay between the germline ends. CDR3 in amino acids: CASSLTGALDTQYF. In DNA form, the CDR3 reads TGCGCCAGCAGCTTGACGGGAGCTTTAGATACGCAGTATTTT.

The CDR3 bases are TGTGCCAGCACCCTAACGGGGTATGGAGCACCCCTCCACTTT. Translating it yields CASTLTGYGAPLHF. The chain couples TRBV27 to TRBJ1-6; D is unclear. V gave up 7 bases and J gave up 11 bases, with 18 bases separating them. The CDR3 runs to 14 residues. The germline CDR1 and CDR2 sequences are MNHEY and SMNVEV (reference sequence).

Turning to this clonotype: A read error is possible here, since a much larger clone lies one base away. CDR3 region: CASSQGTGLAYNEQFF. The CDR3 DNA reads as TGCGCCAGCAGCCAAGGGACAGGGCTAGCGTACAATGAGCAGTTCTTC. The chain couples TRBV4-3 to TRBJ2-1; 8 nucleotides align to TRBD1. After removal of 1 base from V and 4 bases from J, the junction contained 6 bases not matched to a gene. Germline CDR1 reads LGHNA; CDR2 reads YSLEER. This CDR3 has 16 amino acids.

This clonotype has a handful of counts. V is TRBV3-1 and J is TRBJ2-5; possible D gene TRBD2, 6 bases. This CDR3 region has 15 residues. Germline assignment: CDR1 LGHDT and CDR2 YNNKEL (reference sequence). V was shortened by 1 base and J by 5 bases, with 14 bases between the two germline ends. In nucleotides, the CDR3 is TGTGCCAGCAGCCAAGTCGGGGGACTGGAGGAGACCCAGTACTTC. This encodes CASSQVGGLEETQYF.

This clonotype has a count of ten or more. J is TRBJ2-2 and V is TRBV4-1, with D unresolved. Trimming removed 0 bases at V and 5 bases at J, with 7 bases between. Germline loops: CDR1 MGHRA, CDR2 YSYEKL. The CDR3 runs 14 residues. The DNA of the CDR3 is TGCGCCAGCAGCCAAGATTCGGAAACCGGGGAGCTGTTTTTT. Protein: CASSQDSETGELFF.

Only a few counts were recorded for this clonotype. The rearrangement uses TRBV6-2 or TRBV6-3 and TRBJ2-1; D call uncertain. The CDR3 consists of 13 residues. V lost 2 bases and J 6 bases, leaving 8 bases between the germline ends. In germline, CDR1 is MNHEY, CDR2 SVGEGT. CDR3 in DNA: TGTGCCAGCAGTTACGGGCGGAGCAATGAGCAGTTCTTC. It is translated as CASSYGRSNEQFF.

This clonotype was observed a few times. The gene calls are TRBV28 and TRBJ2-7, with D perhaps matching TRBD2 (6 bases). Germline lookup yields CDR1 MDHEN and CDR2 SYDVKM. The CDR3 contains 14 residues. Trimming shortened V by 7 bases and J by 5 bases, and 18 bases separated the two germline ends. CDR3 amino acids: CASTQAGSQDEQYF. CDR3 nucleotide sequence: TGTGCCAGCACCCAGGCGGGGAGTCAGGACGAGCAGTACTTC.

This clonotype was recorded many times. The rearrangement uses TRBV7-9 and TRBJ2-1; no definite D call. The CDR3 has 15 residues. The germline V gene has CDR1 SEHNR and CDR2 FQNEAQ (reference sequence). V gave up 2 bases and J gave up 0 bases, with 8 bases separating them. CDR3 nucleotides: TGTGCCAGCAGCTTATACGTGAGCTCCTACAATGAGCAGTTCTTC. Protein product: CASSLYVSSYNEQFF.

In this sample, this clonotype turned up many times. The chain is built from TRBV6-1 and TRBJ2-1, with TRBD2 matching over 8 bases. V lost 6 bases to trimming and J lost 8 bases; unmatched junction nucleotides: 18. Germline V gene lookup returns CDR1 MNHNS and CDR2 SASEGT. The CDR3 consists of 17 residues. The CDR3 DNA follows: TGTGCCAGCAGACCTGGGGCGGGAGGCATTAATATCGATGAGCAGTTCTTC. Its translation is CASRPGAGGINIDEQFF.

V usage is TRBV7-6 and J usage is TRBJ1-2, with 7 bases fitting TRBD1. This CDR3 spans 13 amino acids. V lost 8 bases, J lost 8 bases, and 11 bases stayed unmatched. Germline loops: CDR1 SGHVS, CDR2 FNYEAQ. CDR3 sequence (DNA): TGTGCCAGCGGCCAGCAGGGGGAGGGAGGCTACACCTTC. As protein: CASGQQGEGGYTF.

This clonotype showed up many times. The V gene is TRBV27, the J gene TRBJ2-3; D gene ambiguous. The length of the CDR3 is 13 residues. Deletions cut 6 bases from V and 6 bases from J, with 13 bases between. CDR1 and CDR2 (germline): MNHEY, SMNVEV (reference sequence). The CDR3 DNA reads TGTGCCAGCAGACTCGGCCCTGAGGATACGCAGTATTTT. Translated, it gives CASRLGPEDTQYF.

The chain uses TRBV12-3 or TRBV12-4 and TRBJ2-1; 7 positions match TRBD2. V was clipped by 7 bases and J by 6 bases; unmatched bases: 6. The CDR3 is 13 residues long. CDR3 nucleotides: TGTGCCAGCACCCCGGGACTACGCAATGAGCAGTTCTTC. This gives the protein CASTPGLRNEQFF.

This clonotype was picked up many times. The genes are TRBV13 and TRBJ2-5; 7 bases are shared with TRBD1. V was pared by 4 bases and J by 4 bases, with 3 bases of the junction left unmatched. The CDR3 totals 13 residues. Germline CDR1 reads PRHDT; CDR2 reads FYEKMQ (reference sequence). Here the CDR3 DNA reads TGTGCCAGCAGCTCAGACAGGGCAGAGACCCAGTACTTC. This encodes CASSSDRAETQYF.

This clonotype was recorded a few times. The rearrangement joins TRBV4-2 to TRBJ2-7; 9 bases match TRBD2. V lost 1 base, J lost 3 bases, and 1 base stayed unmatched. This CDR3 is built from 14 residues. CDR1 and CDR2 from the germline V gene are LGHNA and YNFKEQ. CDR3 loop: CASSQGGGGYEQYF. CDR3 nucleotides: TGTGCCAGCAGCCAAGGCGGGGGGGGCTACGAGCAGTACTTC.

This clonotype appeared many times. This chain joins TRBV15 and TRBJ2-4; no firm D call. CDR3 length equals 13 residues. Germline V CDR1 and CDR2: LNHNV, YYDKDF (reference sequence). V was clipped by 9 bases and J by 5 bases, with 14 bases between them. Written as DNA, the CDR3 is TGTGCCACACTAAGCTTTGGGGAAAACATTCAGTACTTC. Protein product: CATLSFGENIQYF.

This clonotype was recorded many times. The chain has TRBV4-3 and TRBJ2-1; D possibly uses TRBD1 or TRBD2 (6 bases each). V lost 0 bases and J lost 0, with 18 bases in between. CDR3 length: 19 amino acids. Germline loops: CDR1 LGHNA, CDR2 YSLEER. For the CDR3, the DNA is TGCGCCAGCAGCCAAGAGAGGGGGGTTGGGGGAGACTCCTACAATGAGCAGTTCTTC. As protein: CASSQERGVGGDSYNEQFF.

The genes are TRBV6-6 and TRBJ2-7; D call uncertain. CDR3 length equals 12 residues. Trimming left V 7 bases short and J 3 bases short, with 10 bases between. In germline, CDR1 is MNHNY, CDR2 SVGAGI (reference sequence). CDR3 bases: TGTGCCAGCACCGAGAGCCGCTACGAGCAGTACTTC. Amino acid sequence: CASTESRYEQYF.

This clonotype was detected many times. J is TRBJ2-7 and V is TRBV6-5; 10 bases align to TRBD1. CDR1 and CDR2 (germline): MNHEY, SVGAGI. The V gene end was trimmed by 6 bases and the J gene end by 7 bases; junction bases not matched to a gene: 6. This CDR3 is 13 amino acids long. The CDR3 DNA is TGTGCCAGCAGCAAGACAGGGGGCTGGGAGCAGTACTTC. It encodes CASSKTGGWEQYF.

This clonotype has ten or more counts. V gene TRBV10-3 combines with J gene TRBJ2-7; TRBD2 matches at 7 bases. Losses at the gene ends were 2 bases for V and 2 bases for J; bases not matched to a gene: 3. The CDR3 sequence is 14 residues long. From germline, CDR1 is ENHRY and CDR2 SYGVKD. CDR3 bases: TGTGCCATCAGTGAGAAACTAGCGACCTACGAGCAGTACTTC. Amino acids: CAISEKLATYEQYF.

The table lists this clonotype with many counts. The CDR3 is CASSQDQALVQSSYNEQFF. Written as DNA, the CDR3 is TGCGCCAGCAGCCAAGATCAAGCGCTAGTACAGAGCTCCTACAATGAGCAGTTCTTC. The chain is built from TRBV4-3 and TRBJ2-1; D not resolved. Germline loops: CDR1 LGHNA, CDR2 YSLEER. The CDR3 contains 19 residues. Trimming shortened V by 0 bases and J by 0 bases, and 18 bases separated the two germline ends.

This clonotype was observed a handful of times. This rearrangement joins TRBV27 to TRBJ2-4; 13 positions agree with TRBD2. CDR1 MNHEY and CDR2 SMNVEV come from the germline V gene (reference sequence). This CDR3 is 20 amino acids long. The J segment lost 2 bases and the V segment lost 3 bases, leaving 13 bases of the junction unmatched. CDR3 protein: CASSLRRDWTSGSTKNIQYF. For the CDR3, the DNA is TGTGCCAGCAGTTTGCGTCGGGACTGGACTAGCGGGAGTACCAAAAACATTCAGTACTTC.

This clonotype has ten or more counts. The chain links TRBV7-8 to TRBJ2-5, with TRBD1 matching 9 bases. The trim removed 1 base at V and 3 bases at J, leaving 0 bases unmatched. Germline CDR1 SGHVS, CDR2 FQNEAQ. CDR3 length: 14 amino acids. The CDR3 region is CASSLGTGEETQYF. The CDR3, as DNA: TGTGCCAGCAGCTTAGGGACAGGGGAAGAGACCCAGTACTTC.